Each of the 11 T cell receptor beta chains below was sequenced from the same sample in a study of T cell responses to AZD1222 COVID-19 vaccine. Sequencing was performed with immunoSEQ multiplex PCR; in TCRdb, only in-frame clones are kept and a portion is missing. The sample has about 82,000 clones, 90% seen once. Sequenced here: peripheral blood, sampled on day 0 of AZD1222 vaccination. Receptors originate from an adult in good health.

CDR3 sequence: CASSLGLSVSGNTIYF. Here the CDR3 DNA reads TGTGCCAGCAGCTTAGGGCTTTCGGTCTCTGGAAACACCATATATTTT. The chain links TRBV7-9 to TRBJ1-3; D not certain. The CDR3 runs 16 residues. CDR1 SEHNR and CDR2 FQNEAQ come from the germline V gene (reference sequence). Trimming took off 1 base at V and 0 bases at J, with 10 bases between the two ends.

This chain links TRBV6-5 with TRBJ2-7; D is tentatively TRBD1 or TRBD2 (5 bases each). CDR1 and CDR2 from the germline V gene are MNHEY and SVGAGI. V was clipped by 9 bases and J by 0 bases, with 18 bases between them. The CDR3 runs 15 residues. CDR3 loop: CASSRSGTVSYEQYF. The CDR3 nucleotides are TGTGCCAGTTCGAGATCCGGGACGGTCTCCTACGAGCAGTACTTC.

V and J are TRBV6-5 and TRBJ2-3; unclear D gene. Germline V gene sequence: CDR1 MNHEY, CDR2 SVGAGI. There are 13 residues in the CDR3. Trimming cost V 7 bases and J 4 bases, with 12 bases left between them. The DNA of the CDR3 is TGTGCCAGCACTCCGATGGGCGCAGATACGCAGTATTTT. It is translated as CASTPMGADTQYF.

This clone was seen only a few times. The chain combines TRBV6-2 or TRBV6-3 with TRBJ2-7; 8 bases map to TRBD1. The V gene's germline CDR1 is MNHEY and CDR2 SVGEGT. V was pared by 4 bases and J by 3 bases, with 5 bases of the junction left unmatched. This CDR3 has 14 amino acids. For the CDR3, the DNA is TGTGCCAGCAGTTTCGCCAGGGGGCTCTACGAGCAGTACTTC. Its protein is CASSFARGLYEQYF.

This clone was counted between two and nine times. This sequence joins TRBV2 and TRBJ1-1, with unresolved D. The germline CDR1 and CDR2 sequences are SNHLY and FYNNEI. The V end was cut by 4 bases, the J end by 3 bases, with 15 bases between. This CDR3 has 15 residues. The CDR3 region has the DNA TGTGCCAGCAGTGGTGGTCGCGGGGTGTACACTGAAGCTTTCTTT. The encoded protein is CASSGGRGVYTEAFF.

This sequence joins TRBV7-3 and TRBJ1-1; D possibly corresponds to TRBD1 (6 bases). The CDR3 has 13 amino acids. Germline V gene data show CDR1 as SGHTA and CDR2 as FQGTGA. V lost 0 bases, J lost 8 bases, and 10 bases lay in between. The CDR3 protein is CASSLTLQGEAFF. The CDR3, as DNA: TGTGCCAGCAGCTTAACGTTACAGGGAGAAGCTTTCTTT.

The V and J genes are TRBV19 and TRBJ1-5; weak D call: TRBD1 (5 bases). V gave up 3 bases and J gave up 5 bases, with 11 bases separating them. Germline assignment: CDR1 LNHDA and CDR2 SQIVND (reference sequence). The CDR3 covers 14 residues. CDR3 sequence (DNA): TGTGCCAGTAGTATGCGTCTGGGACATCAGCCCCAGCATTTT. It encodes CASSMRLGHQPQHF.

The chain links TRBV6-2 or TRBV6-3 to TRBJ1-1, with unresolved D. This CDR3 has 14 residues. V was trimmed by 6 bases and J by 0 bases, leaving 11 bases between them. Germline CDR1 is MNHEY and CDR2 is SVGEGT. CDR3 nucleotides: TGTGCCAGCAGACCTATTTCATTGAACACTGAAGCTTTCTTT. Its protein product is CASRPISLNTEAFF.

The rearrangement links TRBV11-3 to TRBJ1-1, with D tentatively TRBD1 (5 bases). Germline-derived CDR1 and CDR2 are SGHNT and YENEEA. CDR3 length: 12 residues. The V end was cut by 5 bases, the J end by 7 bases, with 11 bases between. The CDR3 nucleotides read TGTGCCAGCAGCCGCCAGGGCGGTGAAGCTTTCTTT. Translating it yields CASSRQGGEAFF.

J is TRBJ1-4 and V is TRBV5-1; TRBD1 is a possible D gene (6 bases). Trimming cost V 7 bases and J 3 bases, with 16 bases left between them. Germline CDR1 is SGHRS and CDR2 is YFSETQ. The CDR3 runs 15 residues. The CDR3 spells CASGTYGGPNEKLFF. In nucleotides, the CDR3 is TGCGCCAGCGGAACGTATGGGGGCCCTAATGAAAAACTGTTTTTT. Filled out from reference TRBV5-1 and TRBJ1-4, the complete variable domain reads KAGVTQTPRYLIKTRGQQVTLSCSPISGHRSVSWYQQTPGQGLQFLFEYFSETQRNKGNFPGRFSGRQFSNSRSEMNVSTLELGDSALYLCASGTYGGPNEKLFFGSGTQLSVL.

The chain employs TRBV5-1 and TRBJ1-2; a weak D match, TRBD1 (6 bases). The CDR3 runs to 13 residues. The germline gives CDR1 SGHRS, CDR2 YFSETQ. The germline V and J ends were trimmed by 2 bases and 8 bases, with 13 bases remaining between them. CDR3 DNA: TGCGCCAGCAGCTTCACAGGGACGTCCGGCTACACCTTC. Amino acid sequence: CASSFTGTSGYTF.